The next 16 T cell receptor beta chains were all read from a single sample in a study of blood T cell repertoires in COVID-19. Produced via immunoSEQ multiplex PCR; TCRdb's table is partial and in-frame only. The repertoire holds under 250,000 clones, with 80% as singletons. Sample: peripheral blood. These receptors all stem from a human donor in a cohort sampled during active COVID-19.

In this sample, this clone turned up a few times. CDR3: CASLTSVYGYTF. Written as DNA, the CDR3 is TGTGCCAGCTTGACATCCGTCTATGGCTACACCTTC. The rearrangement links TRBV2 to TRBJ1-2; no firm D call. V lost 8 bases to trimming and J lost 4 bases, with 11 bases between them. This CDR3 is built from 12 residues. Germline V gives CDR1 SNHLY, CDR2 FYNNEI.

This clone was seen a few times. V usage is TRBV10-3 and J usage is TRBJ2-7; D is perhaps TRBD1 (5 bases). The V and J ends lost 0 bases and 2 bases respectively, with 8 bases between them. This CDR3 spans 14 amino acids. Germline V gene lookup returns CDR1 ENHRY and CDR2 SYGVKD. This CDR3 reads CAISESMTAYEQYF. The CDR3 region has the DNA TGTGCCATCAGTGAGTCCATGACAGCCTACGAGCAGTACTTC.

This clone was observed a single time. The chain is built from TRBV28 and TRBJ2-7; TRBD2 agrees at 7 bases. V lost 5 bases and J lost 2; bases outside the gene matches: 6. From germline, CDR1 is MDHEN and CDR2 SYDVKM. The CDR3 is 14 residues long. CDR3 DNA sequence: TGTGCCAGCAGTACCCAGCGGGGTGCCTACGAGCAGTACTTC. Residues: CASSTQRGAYEQYF. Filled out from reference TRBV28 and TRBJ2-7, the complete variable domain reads DVKVTQSSRYLVKRTGEKVFLECVQDMDHENMFWYRQDPGLGLRLIYFSYDVKMKEKGDIPEGYSVSREKKERFSLILESASTNQTSMYLCASSTQRGAYEQYFGPGTRLTVT.

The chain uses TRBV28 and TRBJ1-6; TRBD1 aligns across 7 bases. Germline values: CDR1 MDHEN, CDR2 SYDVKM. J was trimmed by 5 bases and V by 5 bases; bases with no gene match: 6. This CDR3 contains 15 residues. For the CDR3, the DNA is TGTGCCAGCAGTATTCCGGGACAGAATAATTCACCCCTCCACTTT. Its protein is CASSIPGQNNSPLHF.

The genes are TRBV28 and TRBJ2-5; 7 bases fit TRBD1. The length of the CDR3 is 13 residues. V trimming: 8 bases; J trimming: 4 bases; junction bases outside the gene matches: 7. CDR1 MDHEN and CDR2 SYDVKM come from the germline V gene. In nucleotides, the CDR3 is TGTGCCAGCCGGGACAGCCTTTTAGAGACCCAGTACTTC. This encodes CASRDSLLETQYF.

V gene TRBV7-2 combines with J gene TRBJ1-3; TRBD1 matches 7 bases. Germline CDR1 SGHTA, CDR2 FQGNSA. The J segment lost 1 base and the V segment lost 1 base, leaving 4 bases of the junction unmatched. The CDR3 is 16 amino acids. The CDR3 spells CASSLVPGGSGNTIYF. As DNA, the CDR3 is TGTGCCAGCAGCTTAGTTCCAGGGGGGTCTGGAAACACCATATATTTT.

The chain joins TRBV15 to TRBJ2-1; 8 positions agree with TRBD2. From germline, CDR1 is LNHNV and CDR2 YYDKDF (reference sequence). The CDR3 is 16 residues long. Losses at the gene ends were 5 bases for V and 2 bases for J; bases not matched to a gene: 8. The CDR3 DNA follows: TGTGCCACCAGCGCCCGGGGGGGAGGCCCCTACAATGAGCAGTTCTTC. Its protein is CATSARGGGPYNEQFF.

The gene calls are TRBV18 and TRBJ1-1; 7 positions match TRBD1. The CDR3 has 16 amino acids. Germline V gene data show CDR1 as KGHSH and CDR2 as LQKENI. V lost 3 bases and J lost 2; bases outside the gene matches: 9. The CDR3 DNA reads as TGTGCCAGCTCACCCAACGGTAGAGGGGGCAACACTGAAGCTTTCTTT. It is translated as CASSPNGRGGNTEAFF.

This chain's CDR3 is CASSLRVRADYGYTF. The CDR3 DNA reads as TGTGCCAGCAGCTTGAGGGTCAGGGCGGACTATGGCTACACCTTC. The chain employs TRBV5-4 and TRBJ1-2; D possibly corresponds to TRBD1 (5 bases). Germline CDR1 reads SGHNT; CDR2 reads YYREEE (reference sequence). This CDR3 has 15 residues. Between the trimmed V and J ends, which lost 1 base and 3 bases, there was a span of 13 bases. The full variable domain, in which reference TRBV5-4 and TRBJ1-2 provide the parts outside the CDR3, is ETGVTQSPTHLIKTRGQQVTLRCSSQSGHNTVSWYQQALGQGPQFIFQYYREEENGRGNFPPRFSGLQFPNYSSELNVNALELDDSALYLCASSLRVRADYGYTFGSGTRLTVV.

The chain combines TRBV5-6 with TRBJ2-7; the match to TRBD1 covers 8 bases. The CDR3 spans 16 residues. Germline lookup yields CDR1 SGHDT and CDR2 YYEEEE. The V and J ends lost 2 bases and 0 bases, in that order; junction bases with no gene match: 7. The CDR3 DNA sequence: TGTGCCAGCAGCTTTCAGGGGGCTACCTTCTCCTACGAGCAGTACTTC. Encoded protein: CASSFQGATFSYEQYF.

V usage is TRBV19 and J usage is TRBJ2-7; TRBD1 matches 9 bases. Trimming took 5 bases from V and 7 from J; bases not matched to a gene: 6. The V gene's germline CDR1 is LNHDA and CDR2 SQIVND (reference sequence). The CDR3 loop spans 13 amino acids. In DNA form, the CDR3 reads TGTGCCAGTAGTGGGACAGGGTTCGGGGAGCAGTACTTC. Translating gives CASSGTGFGEQYF.

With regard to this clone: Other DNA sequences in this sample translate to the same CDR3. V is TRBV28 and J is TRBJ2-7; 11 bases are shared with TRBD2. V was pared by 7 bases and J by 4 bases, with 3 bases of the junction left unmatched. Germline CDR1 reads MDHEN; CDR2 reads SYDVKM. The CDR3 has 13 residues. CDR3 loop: CASKTSGAYEQYF. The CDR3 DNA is TGTGCCAGCAAGACTAGCGGGGCTTACGAGCAGTACTTC.

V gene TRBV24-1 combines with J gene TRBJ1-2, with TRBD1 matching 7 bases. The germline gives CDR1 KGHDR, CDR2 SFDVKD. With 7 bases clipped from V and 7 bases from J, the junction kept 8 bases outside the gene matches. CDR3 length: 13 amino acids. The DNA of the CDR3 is TGTGCCACCAGCCGAACAGGGGATGGTGGCTACACCTTC. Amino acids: CATSRTGDGGYTF.

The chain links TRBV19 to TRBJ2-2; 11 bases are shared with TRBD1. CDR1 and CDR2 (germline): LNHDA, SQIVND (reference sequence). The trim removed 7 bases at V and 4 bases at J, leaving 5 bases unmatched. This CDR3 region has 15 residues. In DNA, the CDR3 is TGTGCCAGTAAAGGACAGGGGGCCAGCACCGGGGAGCTGTTTTTT. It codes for CASKGQGASTGELFF. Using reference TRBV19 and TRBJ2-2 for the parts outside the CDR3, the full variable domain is DGGITQSPKYLFRKEGQNVTLSCEQNLNHDAMYWYRQDPGQGLRLIYYSQIVNDFQKGDIAEGYSVSREKKESFPLTVTSAQKNPTAFYLCASKGQGASTGELFFGEGSRLTVL.

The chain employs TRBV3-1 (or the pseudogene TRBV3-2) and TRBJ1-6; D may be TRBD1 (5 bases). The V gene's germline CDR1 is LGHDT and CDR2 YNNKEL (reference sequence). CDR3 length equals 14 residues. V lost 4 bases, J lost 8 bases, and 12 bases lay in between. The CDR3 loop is CASSPSRGDSPLHF. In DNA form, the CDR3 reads TGTGCCAGCAGCCCCTCCCGGGGGGATTCACCCCTCCACTTT.

In nucleotides, the CDR3 is TGCGCCAGCAGCCAAGACTCAGGACTAGACGGAGAGCAGTTCTTC. Its protein is CASSQDSGLDGEQFF. The V gene is TRBV4-1, the J gene TRBJ2-1; 7 bases are a match to TRBD2. This CDR3 contains 15 residues. The germline V gene encodes CDR1 MGHRA and CDR2 YSYEKL. Trimming at V came to 0 bases and at J to 10 bases, leaving 9 bases not matched to a gene.